This T cell receptor beta chain was observed in a study of cytomegalovirus exposure and HLA in healthy donors. Study outcomes and limitations: Later findings reportedly placed an Asian-associated ancestry cluster below the roughly 690-donor mean for N-insertions. Other equally common chains were less clonally expanded than HLA-associated TCR beta chains, a later analysis showed. Reportedly, cytomegalovirus status was diagnosed with high sensitivity and specificity.

V shed 2 bases, J shed 8 bases, and the junction held 5 bases outside the gene matches. The length of the CDR3 is 13 residues. Germline-derived CDR1 and CDR2 are WSHSY and SAAADI. 60 Vbeta and 13 Jbeta primers were used in PCR. Only in-frame clones appear in the TCRdb table, and some are missing; sequencing was by immunoSEQ multiplex PCR. The table lists about 170,000 clones, 75% to 80% of them singletons. As regards this clone: Its antigen is as yet unknown.

This clonotype originated in a woman aged 45-59 years in good health and CMV-seropositive. Sequencing input: PBMCs. This chain connects TRBV10-2 to TRBJ1-2; 7 nucleotides match TRBD1. In DNA form, the CDR3 reads TGCGCCAGCAGTGAGAGGGGGCCAGGAGGCTACACCTTC. This encodes CASSERGPGGYTF.